The next 27 T cell receptor beta chains were all read from a single sample in a study of shared clonotypes between healthy human individuals. Clones were read by immunoSEQ multiplex PCR, and TCRdb kept only the in-frame ones, dropping some. The data contain some 2,000,000 clones, around 95% of them singletons. Sequencing was carried out using naive CD4+ T cells sorted from blood. Subset described: CD45RA+ positively selected. The receptors come from a man younger than 30 in good health.

On this clone: The sample contains more than one DNA sequence encoding this CDR3. V gene TRBV12-5 combines with J gene TRBJ1-5, with no clear D. Trimming pared 3 bases from V and 6 bases from J, leaving 3 bases between. Germline V gene data show CDR1 as LGHNT and CDR2 as FRNRAP. This CDR3 has 11 amino acids. CDR3 loop: CASGLGQPQHF. CDR3 in DNA: TGTGCTAGTGGTTTAGGTCAGCCCCAGCATTTT.

The chain is built from TRBV5-6 and TRBJ2-7; tentative D call: TRBD2 (5 bases). Germline V CDR1 and CDR2: SGHDT, YYEEEE. With 5 bases removed from V and 3 bases from J, the gap between germline ends came to 9 bases. The CDR3 sequence is 12 residues long. The DNA for the CDR3 is TGTGCCAGCAGGAGTGGGAGCTACGAGCAGTACTTC. Amino acids: CASRSGSYEQYF.

CDR3: CASSESGRSEQYF. CDR3 in DNA: TGCGCCAGCAGTGAGTCCGGTAGAAGCGAGCAGTACTTC. The chain employs TRBV10-1 and TRBJ2-7, with D unresolved. The V and J ends lost 0 bases and 6 bases respectively, with 9 bases between them. CDR3 length: 13 residues. In germline, CDR1 is WNHNN, CDR2 SYGVQD (reference sequence).

The sample holds one count of this clone. The gene calls are TRBV29-1 and TRBJ2-4; 10 bases fit TRBD2. The CDR3 sequence is 13 residues long. J was trimmed by 9 bases and V by 3 bases; bases with no gene match: 5. Germline lookup yields CDR1 SQVTM and CDR2 ANQGSEA. CDR3 DNA: TGCAGCGTTGAGTCTAGCGGGAGCGGCATTCAGTACTTC. This translates into CSVESSGSGIQYF.

The chain links TRBV18 to TRBJ1-4; 8 bases fit TRBD1. The CDR3 extends over 15 amino acids. The V segment lost 3 bases and the J segment 8 bases; nucleotides outside the gene matches: 8. The germline gives CDR1 KGHSH, CDR2 LQKENI. The CDR3 reads CASSPQGQGREKLFF. The CDR3 coding sequence is TGTGCCAGCTCACCCCAAGGACAGGGACGAGAAAAACTGTTTTTT.

The chain uses TRBV5-4 and TRBJ1-3; no definite D call. The CDR3 totals 14 residues. Per germline, CDR1 SGHNT and CDR2 YYREEE (reference sequence). Trimming took off 4 bases at V and 0 bases at J, with 8 bases between the two ends. The CDR3 sequence is CASSEGGSGNTIYF. CDR3 DNA: TGTGCCAGCAGCGAAGGAGGCTCTGGAAACACCATATATTTT.

This chain connects TRBV6-5 to TRBJ2-5; the match to TRBD1 covers 7 bases. The J segment lost 10 bases and the V segment lost 2 bases, leaving 7 bases of the junction unmatched. The CDR3 contains 13 residues. CDR1 and CDR2 from the germline V gene are MNHEY and SVGAGI. Here the CDR3 reads CASSYQTGWIQYF. CDR3 sequence (DNA): TGTGCCAGCAGTTACCAGACAGGGTGGATCCAGTACTTC.

The chain couples TRBV28 to TRBJ1-2, with D maybe TRBD1 (5 bases). Germline CDR1 MDHEN, CDR2 SYDVKM. This CDR3 has 16 residues. V lost 8 bases to trimming and J lost 1 base, with 20 bases between them. CDR3 protein: CASAAAGGAHNYGYTF. CDR3 DNA: TGTGCCAGCGCCGCAGCAGGTGGGGCACATAACTATGGCTACACCTTC.

The chain links TRBV12-5 to TRBJ1-5; D uncertain. V lost 3 bases to trimming and J lost 0 bases, with 15 bases between them. The CDR3 spans 17 residues. Germline CDR1 LGHNT, CDR2 FRNRAP. The CDR3 DNA follows: TGTGCTAGTGGTTTCGGCAGTAACCAATATAGCAATCAGCCCCAGCATTTT. It translates to CASGFGSNQYSNQPQHF.

The chain links TRBV18 to TRBJ2-7; 11 bases are shared with TRBD1. With 4 bases clipped from V and 4 bases from J, the junction kept 6 bases outside the gene matches. Germline V gene data show CDR1 as KGHSH and CDR2 as LQKENI. CDR3 length: 15 residues. The CDR3 DNA follows: TGTGCCAGCTCACTCGGACAGGGGGCGGCTTACGAGCAGTACTTC. Translating gives CASSLGQGAAYEQYF. The full variable domain, rest sourced from reference TRBV18 and TRBJ2-7, is NAGVMQNPRHLVRRRGQEARLRCSPMKGHSHVYWYRQLPEEGLKFMVYLQKENIIDESGMPKERFSAEFPKEGPSILRIQQVVRGDSAAYFCASSLGQGAAYEQYFGPGTRLTVT.

The rearrangement joins TRBV7-2 to TRBJ2-2; 11 nucleotides match TRBD2. V shed 7 bases, J shed 3 bases, and the junction held 7 bases outside the gene matches. This CDR3 region has 16 residues. CDR1 and CDR2 from the germline V gene are SGHTA and FQGNSA. The CDR3 nucleotides are TGTGCCAGCACCCGGATAGCGGGAGGGGACACCGGGGAGCTGTTTTTT. It translates to CASTRIAGGDTGELFF.

This chain connects TRBV30 to TRBJ2-5; D perhaps matches TRBD1 (5 bases). V dropped 5 bases and J dropped 4 bases, with 8 bases sitting between them. Germline V lookup: CDR1 GTSNPN, CDR2 SVGIG (reference sequence). The CDR3 is 11 amino acids. CDR3 in DNA: TGTGCCTGGGGTGGGGCAGAGACCCAGTACTTC. Its protein is CAWGGAETQYF.

The chain joins TRBV6-5 to TRBJ1-1, with 7 bases that match TRBD1. Germline CDR1 MNHEY, CDR2 SVGAGI. This CDR3 is 15 amino acids long. V lost 5 bases to trimming and J lost 0 bases; unmatched junction nucleotides: 6. Here the CDR3 DNA reads TGTGCCAGCAGTGGGCCGGGACAGATGAACACTGAAGCTTTCTTT. Protein: CASSGPGQMNTEAFF.

The chain combines TRBV19 with TRBJ1-1; D remains unclear. Germline values: CDR1 LNHDA, CDR2 SQIVND (reference sequence). The CDR3 has 13 residues. The ends were cut back, 7 bases at V and 0 bases at J, with 9 bases in the middle. This CDR3 is CASNGNMNTEAFF. As DNA, the CDR3 is TGTGCCAGTAATGGGAACATGAACACTGAAGCTTTCTTT.

This chain joins TRBV28 and TRBJ1-2, with TRBD1 matching 8 bases. CDR3 size: 15 residues. Germline V CDR1 and CDR2: MDHEN, SYDVKM. V gave up 3 bases and J gave up 3 bases; unmatched junction bases: 6. CDR3 amino acids: CASSFTDRDYYGYTF. The CDR3, as DNA: TGTGCCAGCAGTTTCACGGACAGGGATTACTATGGCTACACCTTC.

The gene calls are TRBV10-1 and TRBJ2-3, with D possibly matching TRBD2 (5 bases). The germline V and J ends were trimmed by 1 base and 2 bases, with 13 bases remaining between them. Germline lookup yields CDR1 WNHNN and CDR2 SYGVQD (reference sequence). The CDR3 is 16 amino acids. In DNA form, the CDR3 reads TGCGCCAGCAGTGAGTACCAGCGGAACCCCACAGATACGCAGTATTTT. This sequence encodes CASSEYQRNPTDTQYF.

The rearrangement uses TRBV7-2 and TRBJ2-1; no firm D call. Trimming cost V 1 base and J 10 bases, with 17 bases left between them. CDR1 and CDR2 from the germline V gene are SGHTA and FQGNSA. The CDR3 covers 15 residues. This CDR3 reads CASSLVGLGQREQFF. The CDR3 nucleotides read TGTGCCAGCAGCTTAGTTGGCTTAGGGCAAAGAGAGCAGTTCTTC.

The chain carries TRBV7-6 and TRBJ1-2; 9 bases agree with TRBD1. The CDR3 sequence is 15 residues long. Germline V gene data show CDR1 as SGHVS and CDR2 as FNYEAQ. Germline trimming cut 1 base from V and 4 bases from J; bases unmatched to any gene: 4. The CDR3 DNA is TGTGCCAGCAGCTTAGGGGGACAGGGACTCTATGGCTACACCTTC. Protein sequence: CASSLGGQGLYGYTF.

V is TRBV9 and J is TRBJ2-1; tentatively, D is TRBD2 (5 bases). Deletions cut 0 bases from V and 0 bases from J, with 13 bases between. Germline assignment: CDR1 SGDLS and CDR2 YYNGEE. The CDR3 runs 17 residues. The CDR3 here is CASSVEDGVSSYNEQFF. The CDR3 DNA follows: TGTGCCAGCAGCGTAGAGGACGGGGTGAGCTCCTACAATGAGCAGTTCTTC.

The chain employs TRBV27 and TRBJ1-2; D is uncertain. Germline CDR1 and CDR2: MNHEY and SMNVEV (reference sequence). This CDR3 contains 14 residues. Trimming pared 5 bases from V and 3 bases from J, leaving 13 bases between. In nucleotides, the CDR3 is TGTGCCAGCAGTCCAAACACGGGGTACTATGGCTACACCTTC. This sequence encodes CASSPNTGYYGYTF.

The chain joins TRBV6-6 to TRBJ2-1; 8 bases align to TRBD2. The CDR3 runs to 11 residues. V was pared by 5 bases and J by 15 bases, with 6 bases of the junction left unmatched. CDR1 is MNHNY and CDR2 is SVGAGI in the germline V gene (reference sequence). The CDR3 sequence is CASSPGTSPFF. CDR3 DNA: TGTGCCAGCAGTCCCGGGACTAGTCCGTTCTTC.

This clone was seen only a few times. The V and J genes are TRBV11-2 and TRBJ2-2; TRBD1 is a possible D gene (5 bases). In germline, CDR1 is SGHAT, CDR2 FQNNGV. This CDR3 region has 14 residues. Between the trimmed V and J ends, which lost 3 bases and 1 base, there was a span of 6 bases. The CDR3 protein is CASSFGQNTGELFF. The CDR3 nucleotides read TGTGCCAGCAGCTTCGGACAGAACACCGGGGAGCTGTTTTTT.

The V and J genes are TRBV25-1 and TRBJ2-7, with D tentatively TRBD1 (6 bases). V lost 1 base and J 2 bases, leaving 9 bases between the germline ends. This CDR3 has 14 residues. Germline-derived CDR1 and CDR2 are MGHDK and SYGVNS. This chain's CDR3 is CASSEFGQTYEQYF. DNA of the CDR3: TGTGCCAGCAGTGAATTTGGACAGACCTACGAGCAGTACTTC.

The chain uses TRBV7-9 and TRBJ2-5; possible D gene TRBD1, 6 bases. The V end was cut by 5 bases, the J end by 2 bases, with 18 bases between. CDR1 SEHNR and CDR2 FQNEAQ come from the germline V gene (reference sequence). This CDR3 is built from 16 residues. CDR3 amino acids: CASSVTGGQRQETQYF. Written as DNA, the CDR3 is TGTGCCAGCAGCGTCACTGGTGGACAGAGGCAAGAGACCCAGTACTTC.

CDR3 sequence: CASSIGGNEQFF. The CDR3 DNA is TGCGCCAGCAGCATAGGGGGCAATGAGCAGTTCTTC. The rearrangement joins TRBV5-1 to TRBJ2-1; a possible D gene is TRBD1 (6 bases). V dropped 4 bases and J dropped 6 bases, with 8 bases sitting between them. From germline, CDR1 is SGHRS and CDR2 YFSETQ. This CDR3 is built from 12 residues.

The chain recombines TRBV6-1 with TRBJ1-2; no firm D call. Germline V gene lookup returns CDR1 MNHNS and CDR2 SASEGT. The CDR3 has 11 residues. The V and J ends lost 5 bases and 7 bases respectively, with 8 bases between them. CDR3: CASSITGGYTF. CDR3 coding DNA: TGTGCCAGCAGTATAACCGGTGGCTACACCTTC.

V gene TRBV30 combines with J gene TRBJ1-2; D is undetermined. The V gene's germline CDR1 is GTSNPN and CDR2 SVGIG (reference sequence). The CDR3 spans 13 residues. V dropped 1 base and J dropped 3 bases, with 9 bases sitting between them. The CDR3 protein is CAWSGDNYYGYTF. The CDR3 region has the DNA TGTGCCTGGAGTGGAGACAACTACTATGGCTACACCTTC.